This paragraph reports one T cell receptor beta chain. No antigen is known for it. The trim removed 4 bases at V and 3 bases at J, leaving 7 bases unmatched. CDR3 length: 14 residues. Germline V gives CDR1 SQVTM, CDR2 ANQGSEA. As the sequencing template, cDNA was produced by extracting RNA and reverse transcribing it. Clones were sequenced by immunoSEQ multiplex PCR, and TCRdb holds only the in-frame ones, with some missing. The data contain more than 200,000 clones, 67% of them singletons. This entry belongs to a study of CD8+ T cells in alopecia areata. As part of sample collection, lesional scalp punch biopsies and peripheral blood were taken from alopecia areata patients. Study-level findings and limits: Normal scalp had lower clonality than lesional scalp, with alopecia totalis/universalis lesions showing this most strongly.

The J gene is TRBJ2-7, the V gene TRBV29-1; 9 nucleotides line up with TRBD1. The specimen comprised CD4+ T cells sorted from blood, sampled at week 0. The clonotype comes from a human donor with alopecia areata. The CDR3 sequence is CSVAFWTGDYEQYF. CDR3 DNA: TGCAGCGTTGCCTTCTGGACAGGGGACTACGAGCAGTACTTC.